This T cell receptor (beta chain) was sequenced during a study of T-cell memory formation after mild COVID-19. About the study: The study found TCR clusters largely donor specific.

This clonotype has a handful of counts. Antigen specificity is unknown. A 5'RACE reaction primed in the constant segment made cDNA libraries of TCR alpha and TCR beta, and these carried sample barcodes and UMIs. From the 5' RACE reads, TCRdb called clonotypes with MiXCR, one entry per CDR3 protein. The sample lists roughly 250,000 distinct CDR3 sequences; roughly a sixth were seen once. The CDR3 runs 15 residues. V lost 4 bases, J lost 8 bases, and 11 bases stayed unmatched. Germline V lookup: CDR1 SGHRS, CDR2 YFSETQ. Whole-study results and caveats: CD4/CD8 balance held among clones contracting day 15 to 85, and later expanders leaned CD4+. CD4+ contracting clones lay mainly in CM and EM, CD8+ ones in EMRA.

The chain recombines TRBV5-1 with TRBJ1-2, with 10 positions matching TRBD1. Source material: PBMCs or a T cell subset sorted from them (not recorded which). The receptor's source is a man aged 18 to 35 who had mild COVID-19 (a few samples of this study predate the infection). Cell type and time point are not known. The CDR3 protein is CASSLEGTGVFGYTF. The CDR3 nucleotides are TGCGCCAGCAGCCTGGAAGGGACAGGGGTTTTCGGCTACACCTTC.